A single sample is the source of the 2 T cell receptor beta chains below, sequenced in a study of blood T cell repertoires in COVID-19. Some clones are missing from TCRdb's copy, which holds only in-frame ones; the method was immunoSEQ multiplex PCR. The table shows almost 200,000 clones, with 85% occurring only once. Sequenced sample: peripheral blood. These receptors originate from a man in his 60s with COVID-19, enrolled during active disease.

The gene calls are TRBV4-2 and TRBJ1-2, with no clear D. Germline CDR1 and CDR2: LGHNA and YNFKEQ. V dropped 0 bases and J dropped 7 bases, with 9 bases sitting between them. The CDR3 is made up of 13 amino acids. The CDR3 DNA sequence: TGTGCCAGCAGCCAAGAAAACGGGTTTGGCTACACCTTC. It yields the protein CASSQENGFGYTF.

The V and J genes are TRBV3-1 (or the pseudogene TRBV3-2) and TRBJ1-1, with 8 bases fitting TRBD1. Germline V gene data show CDR1 as LGHDT and CDR2 as YNNKEL (reference sequence). Unmatched junction bases numbered 8, after V lost 4 bases and J lost 4 bases. The CDR3 length is 15 residues. The CDR3 loop is CASSRTQGASTEAFF. The CDR3 region has the DNA TGTGCCAGCAGCCGGACCCAGGGGGCGAGCACTGAAGCTTTCTTT.